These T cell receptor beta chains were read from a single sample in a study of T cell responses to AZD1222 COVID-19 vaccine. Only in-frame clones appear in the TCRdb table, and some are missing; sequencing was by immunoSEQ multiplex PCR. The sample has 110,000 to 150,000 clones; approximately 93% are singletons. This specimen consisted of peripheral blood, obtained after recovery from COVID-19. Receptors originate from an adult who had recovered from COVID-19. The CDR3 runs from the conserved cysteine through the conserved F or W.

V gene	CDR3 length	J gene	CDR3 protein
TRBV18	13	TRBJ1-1	CASSPTGRPEAFF
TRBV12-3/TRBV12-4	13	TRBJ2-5	CASRPGDSWTQYF
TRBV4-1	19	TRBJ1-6	CASSQTPGQGFPRDSPLHF
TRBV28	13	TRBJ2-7	CASSETGRDEQYF
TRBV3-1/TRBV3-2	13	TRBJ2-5	CASSLAGGETQYF
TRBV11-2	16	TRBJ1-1	CASSFRRGSWDTEAFF
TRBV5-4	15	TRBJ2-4	CASSLGGRVQGIQYF
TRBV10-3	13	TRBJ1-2	CAIRPGQGTGYTF
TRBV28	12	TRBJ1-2	CASSLLQDGYTF
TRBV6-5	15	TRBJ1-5	CASSYSPGNNQPQHF
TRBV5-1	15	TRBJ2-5	CASSLVGGRIETQYF
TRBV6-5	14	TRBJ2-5	CASGVSGSGETQYF
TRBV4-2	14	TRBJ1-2	CASSQGAGEYGYTF
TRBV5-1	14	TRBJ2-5	CASSLNSPKETQYF
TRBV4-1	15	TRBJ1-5	CASSQDLARNQPQHF
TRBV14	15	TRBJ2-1	CASSQGVSGRREQFF
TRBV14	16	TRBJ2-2	CASSQDWGGSTGELFF
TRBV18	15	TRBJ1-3	CASSPDVSSGNTIYF
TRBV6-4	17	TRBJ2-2	CASSESSAGGNTGELFF
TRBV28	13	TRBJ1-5	CASTRSGHQPQHF
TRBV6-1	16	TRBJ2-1	CASSGGLAGAYNEQFF
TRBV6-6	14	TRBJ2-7	CASSITRISYEQYF
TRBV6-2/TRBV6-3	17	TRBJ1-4	CASSLPLGEATNEKLFF
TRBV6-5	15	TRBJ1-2	CASSSGPSLDYGYTF
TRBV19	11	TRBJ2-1	CASSTTNEQFF
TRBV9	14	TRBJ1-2	CASSPRRQAWGYTF
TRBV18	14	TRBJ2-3	CASSPLPSTDTQYF
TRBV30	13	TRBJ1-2	CAWTPGGPGGYTF
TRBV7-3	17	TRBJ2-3	CASSPMGLAGSTDTQYF
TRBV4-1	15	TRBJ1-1	CASSQWTGPNTEAFF
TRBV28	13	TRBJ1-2	CASSLTGTYGYTF
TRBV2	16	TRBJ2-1	CASSLKGLAGDNEQFF
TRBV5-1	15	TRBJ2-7	CASSQNGGRQDRQYF